Listed here is a single T cell receptor beta chain. The sample originates from a study of blood T cell repertoires in COVID-19. V was trimmed by 8 bases and J by 5 bases, leaving 16 bases between them. The CDR3 runs to 13 residues. From germline, CDR1 is MNHEY and CDR2 SMNVEV (reference sequence). Method: immunoSEQ multiplex PCR; TCRdb's copy keeps in-frame clones and lacks some. This sample has tens of thousands of clones, with around 87% found just once. The sequencing sample was made of peripheral blood. This sequence joins TRBV27 and TRBJ2-7; D may be TRBD2 (5 bases). The source of this sequence is a man aged 50 to 59 with active COVID-19. CDR3 sequence reads: CASRSGRSNEQYF. Written as DNA, the CDR3 is TGTGCCAGCCGTTCGGGGAGATCCAACGAGCAGTACTTC.